These 14 T cell receptor beta chains originate from one sample sequenced in a study of CD4 and CD8 cells across lung adenocarcinoma regions. TCRdb recomputed calls from the PCR reads with MiXCR, one row per CDR3 protein. The data hold about 3,700 distinct CDR3 sequences, with roughly 50% observed a single time. The specimen was CD4+ T cells from the margin of a lung tumor. These receptors all come from a female donor with lung adenocarcinoma. The CD4 and CD8 labels of this study may be unreliable.

This sequence joins TRBV6-5 and TRBJ1-2; 7 bases line up with TRBD1. V dropped 1 base and J dropped 3; count of bases not matched to a gene: 11. The CDR3 covers 17 residues. Germline V gene lookup returns CDR1 MNHEY and CDR2 SVGAGI. Here the CDR3 reads CASSYWKLGDRDYGYTF. In DNA, the CDR3 is TGTGCCAGCAGTTACTGGAAACTAGGCGACAGGGACTATGGCTACACCTTC.

This clonotype ranks as large. The CDR3 here is CASSSLAGGPPGELFF. DNA for the CDR3: TGTGCCAGCAGTTCGCTAGCGGGAGGGCCCCCCGGGGAGCTGTTTTTT. The chain uses TRBV27 and TRBJ2-2, with TRBD2 matching over 12 bases. V dropped 4 bases and J dropped 6; count of bases not matched to a gene: 6. The CDR3 has 16 amino acids. CDR1 is MNHEY, CDR2 SMNVEV, per germline (reference sequence).

The chain carries TRBV6-1 and TRBJ2-1, with TRBD2 identical over 9 bases. The end of the DNA fits TRBJ2-7 better, so the J call may be wrong. CDR1 MNHNS and CDR2 SASEGT come from the germline V gene. CDR3 length: 15 amino acids. The CDR3 bases are TGTGCCAGCAGTGGTCAGGGCGGGAGGGGCGACGAGCAGTACTTC. Protein: CASSGQGGRGDEQYF.

With respect to this clonotype: One end of the junction fails to match germline, which may point to a read error. This chain joins TRBV10-3 and TRBJ1-1; D perhaps matches TRBD1 (6 bases). Germline V gene lookup returns CDR1 ENHRY and CDR2 SYGVKD. This CDR3 is built from 15 residues. CDR3 coding DNA: TGTGCCATCAGCTCCGGCAGGGGAGGCGACAATGGCTCCACCTTT. It encodes CAISSGRGGDNGSTF.

V gene TRBV27 combines with J gene TRBJ2-5, with 13 nucleotides matching TRBD2. The CDR3 covers 15 residues. Germline V gene sequence: CDR1 MNHEY, CDR2 SMNVEV (reference sequence). V was pared by 5 bases and J by 11 bases, with 11 bases of the junction left unmatched. The CDR3 loop reads CASSPNIGTSGEQYF. CDR3 nucleotides: TGTGCCAGCAGTCCAAACATTGGGACTAGCGGGGAGCAGTACTTC.

The gene calls are TRBV6-1 and TRBJ2-5; TRBD1 agrees at 9 bases. The J call may be incorrect, as the DNA end agrees better with TRBJ2-7. CDR3 length: 12 amino acids. Per the germline V gene, CDR1 is MNHNS and CDR2 is SASEGT. CDR3 DNA sequence: TGTGCCAGCGGGGGACAGGGCTCCGAGCAGTACTTC. Protein sequence: CASGGQGSEQYF.

The V call is TRBV7-2, the J call TRBJ2-1; weak D call: TRBD1 (5 bases). Between the trimmed V and J ends, which lost 5 bases and 4 bases, there was a span of 15 bases. The germline V gene encodes CDR1 SGHTA and CDR2 FQGNSA. This CDR3 region has 15 residues. CDR3 residues: CASSPPGNLYNEQFF. Written as DNA, the CDR3 is TGTGCCAGCAGCCCCCCAGGGAACCTATACAATGAGCAGTTCTTC.

The chain links TRBV6-1 to TRBJ2-1; TRBD2 might be the D (6 bases). Germline V gene lookup returns CDR1 MNHNS and CDR2 SASEGT. The V gene lost 0 bases and the J gene lost 10 bases, with 16 bases spanning the gap. The CDR3 totals 15 residues. The CDR3 sequence is CASSEAGGNPYEQFF. In DNA form, the CDR3 reads TGTGCCAGCAGTGAAGCGGGCGGGAACCCCTACGAGCAGTTCTTC.

The chain carries TRBV27 and TRBJ2-5, with D perhaps TRBD1 (6 bases). Near its end, the DNA agrees better with TRBJ2-7, so the J call may be wrong. This CDR3 has 12 residues. CDR1 and CDR2 from the germline V gene are MNHEY and SMNVEV (reference sequence). The CDR3 loop is CASSPPRGEQYF. The CDR3 DNA reads TGTGCCAGCAGTCCGCCCAGGGGCGAGCAGTACTTC.

This clonotype is judged medium-sized. The gene calls are TRBV25-1 and TRBJ2-1, with D unresolved. Trimming removed 3 bases at V and 2 bases at J, with 14 bases between. Per germline, CDR1 MGHDK and CDR2 SYGVNS. CDR3 length equals 16 residues. The CDR3 coding sequence is TGTGCCAGCAGTGACGGAACTATTTTTACCTACAATGAGCAGTTCTTC. This sequence encodes CASSDGTIFTYNEQFF. Combining the CDR3 with reference TRBV25-1 and TRBJ2-1 gives the whole variable domain EADIYQTPRYLVIGTGKKITLECSQTMGHDKMYWYQQDPGMELHLIHYSYGVNSTEKGDLSSESTVSRIRTEHFPLTLESARPSHTSQYLCASSDGTIFTYNEQFFGPGTRLTVL.

The chain combines TRBV6-1 with TRBJ2-5; D possibly matches TRBD1 or TRBD2 (5 bases each). V was clipped by 8 bases and J by 8 bases, with 18 bases between them. Germline V gene lookup returns CDR1 MNHNS and CDR2 SASEGT. The CDR3 spans 13 residues. The chain's CDR3 is CASGGNHQDTQYF. CDR3 in DNA: TGTGCCAGCGGGGGAAATCACCAGGATACCCAGTACTTC.

By sample share, this clonotype is medium-sized (0.01 to 0.1%). The V gene is TRBV6-1, the J gene TRBJ1-2, with a weak D call TRBD1 (5 bases). Trimming left V 10 bases short and J 6 bases short, with 15 bases between. The CDR3 loop spans 12 amino acids. Per the germline V gene, CDR1 is MNHNS and CDR2 is SASEGT. In DNA form, the CDR3 reads TGTGCCACCTTACGACTAGGGGATGGCTACACCTTC. Translated, it gives CATLRLGDGYTF.

This clonotype was recorded only once. The chain recombines TRBV25-1 with TRBJ2-2; no definite D call. V gave up 0 bases and J gave up 4 bases, with 6 bases separating them. The CDR3 runs to 14 residues. Germline CDR1 MGHDK, CDR2 SYGVNS. This CDR3 reads CASSEYAATGELFF. The DNA for the CDR3 is TGTGCCAGCAGTGAATACGCAGCCACCGGGGAGCTGTTTTTT.

This sequence joins TRBV6-1 and TRBJ1-6; 8 bases align to TRBD1. V dropped 0 bases and J dropped 19; count of bases not matched to a gene: 17. Germline CDR1 is MNHNS and CDR2 is SASEGT. CDR3 size: 16 residues. The CDR3 DNA is TGTGCCAGCAGTGAAGCCCGAGAGGCAGGGGGCTACGAGCAGCACTTT. Its translation: CASSEAREAGGYEQHF.